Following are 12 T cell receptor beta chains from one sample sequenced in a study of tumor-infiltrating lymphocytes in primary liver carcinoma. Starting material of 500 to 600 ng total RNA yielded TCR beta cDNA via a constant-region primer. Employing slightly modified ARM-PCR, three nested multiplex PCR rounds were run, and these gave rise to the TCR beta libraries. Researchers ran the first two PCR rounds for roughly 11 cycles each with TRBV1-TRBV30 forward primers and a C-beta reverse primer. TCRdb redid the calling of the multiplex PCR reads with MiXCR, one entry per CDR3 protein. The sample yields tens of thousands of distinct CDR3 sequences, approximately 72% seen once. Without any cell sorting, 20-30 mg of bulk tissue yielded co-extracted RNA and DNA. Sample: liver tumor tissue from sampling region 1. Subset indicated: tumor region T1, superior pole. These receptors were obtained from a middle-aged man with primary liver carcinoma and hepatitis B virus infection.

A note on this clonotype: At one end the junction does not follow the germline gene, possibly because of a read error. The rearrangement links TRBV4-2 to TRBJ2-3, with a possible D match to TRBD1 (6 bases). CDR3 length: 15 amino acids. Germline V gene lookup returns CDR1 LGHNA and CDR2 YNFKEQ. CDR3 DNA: TGTGCCAACAGCCAACCAAGAACAGGGACAGATACGCAGTATTTT. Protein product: CANSQPRTGTDTQYF.

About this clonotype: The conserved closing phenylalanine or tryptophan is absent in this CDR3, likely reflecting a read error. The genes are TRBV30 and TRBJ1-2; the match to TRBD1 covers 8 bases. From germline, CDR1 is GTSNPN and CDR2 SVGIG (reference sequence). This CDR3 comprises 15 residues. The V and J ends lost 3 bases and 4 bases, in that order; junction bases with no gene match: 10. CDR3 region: CAWRQTGGGLYGYTS. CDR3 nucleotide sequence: TGTGCCTGGAGACAAACAGGGGGGGGACTCTATGGCTACACCTCA.

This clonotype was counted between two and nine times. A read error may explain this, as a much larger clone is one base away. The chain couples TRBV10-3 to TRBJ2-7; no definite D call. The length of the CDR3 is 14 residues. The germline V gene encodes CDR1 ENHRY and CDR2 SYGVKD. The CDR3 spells CAISEGVNSYVQYF. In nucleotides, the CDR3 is TGTGCCATCAGTGAAGGCGTCAACTCCTACGTGCAGTACTTC.

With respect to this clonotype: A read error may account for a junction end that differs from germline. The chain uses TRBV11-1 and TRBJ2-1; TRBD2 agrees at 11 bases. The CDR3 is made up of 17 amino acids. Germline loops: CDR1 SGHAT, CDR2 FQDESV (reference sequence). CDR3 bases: TGTGCCAGCAGCCTGGCACTAGCGGGAGAAGTTGACAACGAGCAGTGCTTC. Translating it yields CASSLALAGEVDNEQCF.

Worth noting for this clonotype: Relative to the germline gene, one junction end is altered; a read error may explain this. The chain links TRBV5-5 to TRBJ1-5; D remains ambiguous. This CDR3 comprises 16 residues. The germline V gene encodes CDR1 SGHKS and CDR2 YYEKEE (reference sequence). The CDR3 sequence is CARSLDPHGSKQPQHF. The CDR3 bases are TGTGCCAGGAGCTTGGACCCCCACGGTAGCAAACAGCCCCAGCATTTT. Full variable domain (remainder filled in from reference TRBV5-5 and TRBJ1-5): DAGVTQSPTHLIKTRGQQVTLRCSPISGHKSVSWYQQVLGQGPQFIFQYYEKEERGRGNFPDRFSARQFPNYSSELNVNALLLGDSALYLCARSLDPHGSKQPQHFGDGTRLSIL.

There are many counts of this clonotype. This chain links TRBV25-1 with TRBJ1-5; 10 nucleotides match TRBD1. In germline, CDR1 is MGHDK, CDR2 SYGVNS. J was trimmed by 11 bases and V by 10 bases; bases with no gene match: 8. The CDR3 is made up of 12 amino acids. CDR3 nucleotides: TGTGCCACCGGGACAGGGGCAGGAGCCCAGCATTTT. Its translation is CATGTGAGAQHF.

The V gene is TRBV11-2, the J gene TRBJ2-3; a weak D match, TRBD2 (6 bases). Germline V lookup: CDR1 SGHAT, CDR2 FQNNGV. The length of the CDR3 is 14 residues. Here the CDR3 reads CAGGAREPADRQYF. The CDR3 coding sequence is TGTGCAGGAGGGGCACGGGAGCCCGCAGATAGGCAATATTTT.

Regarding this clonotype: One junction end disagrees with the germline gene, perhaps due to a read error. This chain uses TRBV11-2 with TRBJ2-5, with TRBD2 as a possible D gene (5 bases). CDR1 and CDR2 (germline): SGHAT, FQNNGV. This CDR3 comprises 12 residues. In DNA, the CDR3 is TGTGCCAGCACCTTAGAGGGAAGGGCACAGTACTTC. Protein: CASTLEGRAQYF.

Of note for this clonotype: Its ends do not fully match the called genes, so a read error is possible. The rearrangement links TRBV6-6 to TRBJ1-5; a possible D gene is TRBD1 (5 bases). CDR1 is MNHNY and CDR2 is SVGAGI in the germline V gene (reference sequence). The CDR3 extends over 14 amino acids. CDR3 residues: CASCGDGSNQPQRF. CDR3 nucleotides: TGTGCCAGCTGTGGGGACGGTAGCAATCAGCCCCAACGTTTT.

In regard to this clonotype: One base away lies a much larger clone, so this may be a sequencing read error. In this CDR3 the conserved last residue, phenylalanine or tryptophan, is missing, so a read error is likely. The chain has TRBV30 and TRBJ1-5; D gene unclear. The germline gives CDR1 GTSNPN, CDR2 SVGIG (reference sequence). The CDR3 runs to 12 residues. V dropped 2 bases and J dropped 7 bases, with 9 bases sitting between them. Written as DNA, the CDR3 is TGTGCCTGGAGTCACGTGGGGCAGCCCCAGCATTTG. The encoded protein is CAWSHVGQPQHL.

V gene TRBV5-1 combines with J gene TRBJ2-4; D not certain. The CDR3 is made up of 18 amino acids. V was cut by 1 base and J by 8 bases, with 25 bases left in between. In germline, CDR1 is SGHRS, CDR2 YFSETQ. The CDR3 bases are TGCGCCAGCAGCTTGTGGTACCGGGCTCCAACACAGCAAGACATTCAGTACTTC. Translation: CASSLWYRAPTQQDIQYF.

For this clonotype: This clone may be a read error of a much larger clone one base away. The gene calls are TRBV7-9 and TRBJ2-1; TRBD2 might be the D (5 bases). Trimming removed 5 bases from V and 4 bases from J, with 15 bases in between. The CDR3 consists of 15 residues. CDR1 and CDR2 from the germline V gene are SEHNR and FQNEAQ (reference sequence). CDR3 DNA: TGTGCCAGCAGCCTTAATAGCGCAGTGTACAATGAGCAGTTCTTC. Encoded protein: CASSLNSAVYNEQFF.